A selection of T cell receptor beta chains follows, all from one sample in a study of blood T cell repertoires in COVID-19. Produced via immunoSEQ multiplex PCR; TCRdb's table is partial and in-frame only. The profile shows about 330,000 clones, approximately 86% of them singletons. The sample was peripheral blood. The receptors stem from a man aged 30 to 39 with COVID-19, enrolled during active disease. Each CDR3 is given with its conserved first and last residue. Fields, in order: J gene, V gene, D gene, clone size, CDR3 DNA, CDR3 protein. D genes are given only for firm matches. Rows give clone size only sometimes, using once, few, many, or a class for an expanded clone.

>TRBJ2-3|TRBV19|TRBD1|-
TGTGCCAGCAAAGGACAGGGGACAGATACGCAGTATTTT
CASKGQGTDTQYF
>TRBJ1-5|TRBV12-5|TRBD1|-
TGTGCTAGTGTTGGGGACAGGTTCAATCAGCCCCAGCATTTT
CASVGDRFNQPQHF
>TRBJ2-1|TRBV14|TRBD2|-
TGTGCCATTAGACCGGGACTAGCGGACTTAACCAGCTCCTACAATGAGCAGTTCTTC
CAIRPGLADLTSSYNEQFF
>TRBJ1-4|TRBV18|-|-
TGTGCCAGCTCACCCCGGACAGCAACTAATGAAAAACTGTTTTTT
CASSPRTATNEKLFF
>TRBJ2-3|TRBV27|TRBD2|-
TGTGCCAGCAGTTCTGGACTAGCGCCAGATACGCAGTATTTT
CASSSGLAPDTQYF
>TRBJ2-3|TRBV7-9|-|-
TGTGCCAGCAGCTTTAGAAGAGAAAGCACAGATACGCAGTATTTT
CASSFRRESTDTQYF
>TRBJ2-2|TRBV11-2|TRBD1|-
TGTGCCAGCAGCTTAGGGACAGGGGCTGCCGGGGAGCTGTTTTTT
CASSLGTGAAGELFF
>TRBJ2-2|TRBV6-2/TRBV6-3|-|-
TGTGCCAGCAGCCTACCCTATCGCGGGACTTCGAACACCGGGGAGCTGTTTTTT
CASSLPYRGTSNTGELFF
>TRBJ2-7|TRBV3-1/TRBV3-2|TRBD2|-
TGTGCCAGCAGCCAAGGGCGTTGGGCGGGAGCCGAGACCGAGCAGTACTTC
CASSQGRWAGAETEQYF
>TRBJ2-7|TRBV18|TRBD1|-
TGTGCCAGCTCACCAAGTTGGGGCCCGTACAGGGGCTACGAGCAGTACTTC
CASSPSWGPYRGYEQYF
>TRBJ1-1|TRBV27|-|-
TGTGCCAGCAGACCCCTAGGGGGCACTGAAGCTTTCTTT
CASRPLGGTEAFF
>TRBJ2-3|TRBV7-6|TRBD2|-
TGTGCCAGCAGCTTGGGACTAGCGACAGATACGCAGTATTTT
CASSLGLATDTQYF
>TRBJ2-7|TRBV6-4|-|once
TGTGCCAGCAGTCGAAAATCCGGGACTCCTTACGAGCAGTACTTC
CASSRKSGTPYEQYF
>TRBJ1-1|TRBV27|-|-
TGTGCCAGCAGTCCCCGGACAGCTATGAACACTGAAGCTTTCTTT
CASSPRTAMNTEAFF
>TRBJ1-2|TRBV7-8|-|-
TGTGCCAGCAGCCCGCCCGGGTCTTCTCCCTACACAAATGGCTACACCTTC
CASSPPGSSPYTNGYTF
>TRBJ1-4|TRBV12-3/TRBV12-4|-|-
TGTGCCAGCAGTGCAGGGTCTGGGGAAAAACTGTTTTTT
CASSAGSGEKLFF
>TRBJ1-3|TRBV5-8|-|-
TGTGCCAGCGGGCAGGGGATAAAGGGCTCTGGAAACACCATATATTTT
CASGQGIKGSGNTIYF